The 31 T cell receptor beta chains reported below all come from one sample, sequenced in a study of radiotherapy plus CTLA-4 blockade in lung cancer (dated by TCRdb to 2017 to 2018). The receptor library was made with the immunoSEQ multiplex PCR assay. What TCRdb holds here is the immuneACCESS table cut down to in-frame rearrangements. Part of the clones is not present; checked against another copy, under half of the missing clones reflect an unresolved V gene, and the others are unexplained. The sample table records tens of thousands of clones; roughly 63% of these occur just once. The leading ten clones occupy around 18% of the sample. The starting material was peripheral blood, obtained from a patient treated with radiotherapy plus ipilimumab. All receptors come from a human donor with non-small cell lung cancer who had a partial response to radiotherapy plus ipilimumab.

This clone is classed as large. The rearrangement joins TRBV19 to TRBJ2-3, with a possible D match to TRBD2 (6 bases). Per germline, CDR1 LNHDA and CDR2 SQIVND (reference sequence). V was trimmed by 8 bases and J by 7 bases, leaving 16 bases between them. The CDR3 length is 13 residues. The CDR3 region is CASAGTYPNTQYF. In nucleotides, the CDR3 is TGTGCCAGTGCCGGGACTTACCCAAATACGCAGTATTTT. The full variable domain, with the rest looked up from reference TRBV19 and TRBJ2-3, is DGGITQSPKYLFRKEGQNVTLSCEQNLNHDAMYWYRQDPGQGLRLIYYSQIVNDFQKGDIAEGYSVSREKKESFPLTVTSAQKNPTAFYLCASAGTYPNTQYFGPGTRLTVL.

The V gene is TRBV19, the J gene TRBJ1-6, with 7 bases lining up with TRBD1. This CDR3 is built from 17 residues. Germline V gene sequence: CDR1 LNHDA, CDR2 SQIVND (reference sequence). V gave up 6 bases and J gave up 0 bases; unmatched junction bases: 8. The CDR3 protein is CASSGTGANSYNSPLHF. DNA of the CDR3: TGTGCCAGTAGCGGAACAGGGGCCAACTCCTATAATTCACCCCTCCACTTT.

The chain uses TRBV10-3 and TRBJ2-2; D remains unclear. The V gene lost 8 bases and the J gene lost 3 bases, with 13 bases spanning the gap. The germline gives CDR1 ENHRY, CDR2 SYGVKD. This CDR3 is 14 amino acids long. In DNA, the CDR3 is TGTGCCATCGGTCGGCAGGCCGACACCGGGGAGCTGTTTTTT. It encodes CAIGRQADTGELFF.

The V call is TRBV5-8, the J call TRBJ1-4, with D maybe TRBD1 (6 bases). V dropped 4 bases and J dropped 6 bases, with 16 bases sitting between them. Germline V gene sequence: CDR1 SGHTS, CDR2 YDEGEE. The CDR3 has 15 amino acids. The DNA of the CDR3 is TGTGCCAGCAGCCCCAGGGGCGCGGGGGATGAAAAACTGTTTTTT. It codes for CASSPRGAGDEKLFF.

The CDR3: CASKGVNQPQHF. The DNA for the CDR3 is TGTGCCAGCAAGGGAGTGAATCAGCCCCAGCATTTT. The genes are TRBV6-1 and TRBJ1-5; D ambiguous. CDR1 MNHNS and CDR2 SASEGT come from the germline V gene. Trimming left V 7 bases short and J 4 bases short, with 8 bases between. This CDR3 is 12 amino acids long.

This clone was found a few times. The chain recombines TRBV18 with TRBJ1-2; D unclear. Germline lookup yields CDR1 KGHSH and CDR2 LQKENI. Trimming took 8 bases from V and 0 from J, leaving 7 bases between them. CDR3 length equals 12 residues. Here the CDR3 reads CASTAPNYGYTF. The CDR3 DNA follows: TGTGCCAGCACAGCCCCTAACTATGGCTACACCTTC.

The table lists this clone with a few counts. The chain employs TRBV7-2 and TRBJ2-7; D might be TRBD1 (6 bases). Germline CDR1 SGHTA, CDR2 FQGNSA. Trimming cost V 5 bases and J 3 bases, with 17 bases left between them. The CDR3 is 15 amino acids. The CDR3 sequence: CASSASGTPIYEQYF. DNA of the CDR3: TGTGCCAGCAGCGCGTCCGGGACACCGATCTACGAGCAGTACTTC.

This chain joins TRBV7-2 and TRBJ1-2; D unclear. This CDR3 is 16 amino acids long. V shed 2 bases and J shed 6 bases, with 19 bases lying between them. In germline, CDR1 is SGHTA, CDR2 FQGNSA. CDR3 in amino acids: CASSLPSGRVGNGYTF. The CDR3, as DNA: TGTGCCAGCAGCTTACCTTCGGGGAGGGTGGGAAATGGCTACACCTTC.

This rearrangement joins TRBV10-3 to TRBJ1-1; 7 positions agree with TRBD1. Trimming at V came to 5 bases and at J to 4 bases, leaving 1 base not matched to a gene. CDR1 and CDR2 (germline): ENHRY, SYGVKD. CDR3 size: 12 residues. DNA of the CDR3: TGTGCCATCAGTACAGGGGTCACTGAAGCTTTCTTT. It codes for CAISTGVTEAFF.

This clone has just one count. The rearrangement links TRBV7-2 to TRBJ2-2, with D unclear. V was pared by 3 bases and J by 5 bases, with 7 bases between. The CDR3 loop spans 13 amino acids. Germline V gives CDR1 SGHTA, CDR2 FQGNSA. CDR3 loop: CASSFTATGELFF. The CDR3 coding sequence is TGTGCCAGCAGCTTTACAGCTACCGGGGAGCTGTTTTTT.

The J gene is TRBJ2-7, the V gene TRBV6-5; tentative D call: TRBD2 (5 bases). This CDR3 has 14 amino acids. V lost 6 bases to trimming and J lost 1 base, with 13 bases between them. The germline CDR1 and CDR2 sequences are MNHEY and SVGAGI. CDR3 sequence: CASRRDFKSYEQYF. In DNA form, the CDR3 reads TGTGCCAGCAGGAGGGATTTTAAATCCTACGAGCAGTACTTC.

This clone was observed many times. The rearrangement uses TRBV18 and TRBJ1-6; maybe TRBD1 (6 bases). Germline V gene lookup returns CDR1 KGHSH and CDR2 LQKENI. The CDR3 totals 14 residues. Trimming cost V 3 bases and J 9 bases, with 12 bases left between them. The CDR3 is CASSPSDRSSPLHF. The CDR3 DNA follows: TGTGCCAGCTCACCTTCAGACAGGAGTTCACCCCTCCACTTT.

The J gene is TRBJ2-4, the V gene TRBV13; 7 bases are a match to TRBD2. This CDR3 spans 17 amino acids. J was trimmed by 0 bases and V by 3 bases; bases with no gene match: 8. CDR1 and CDR2 (germline): PRHDT, FYEKMQ (reference sequence). CDR3 nucleotide sequence: TGTGCCAGCAGCTTCTACGGGGGGAGGATAGCCAAAAACATTCAGTACTTC. It translates to CASSFYGGRIAKNIQYF.

In DNA form, the CDR3 reads TGCGCCAGCAGCCAACCCAGGTATAGCAATCAGCCCCAGCATTTT. Protein sequence: CASSQPRYSNQPQHF. V gene TRBV23-1 combines with J gene TRBJ1-5; D gene unclear. TRBV23-1 qualifies as an ORF whose function is uncertain. This CDR3 has 15 residues. Deletions cut 6 bases from V and 0 bases from J, with 12 bases between.

This clone was observed a handful of times. J is TRBJ1-4 and V is TRBV10-3, with a weak D call TRBD1 (6 bases). Trimming cost V 2 bases and J 4 bases, with 8 bases left between them. The germline gives CDR1 ENHRY, CDR2 SYGVKD. There are 14 residues in the CDR3. The CDR3 sequence: CAISERGGNEKLFF. Written as DNA, the CDR3 is TGTGCCATCAGTGAGAGGGGGGGTAATGAAAAACTGTTTTTT.

The chain combines TRBV15 with TRBJ2-7; D might be TRBD1 (5 bases). CDR1 is LNHNV, CDR2 YYDKDF, per germline (reference sequence). V gave up 0 bases and J gave up 3 bases, with 15 bases separating them. The CDR3 sequence is 16 residues long. This CDR3 is CATSRDLSRGDYEQYF. In DNA form, the CDR3 reads TGTGCCACCAGCAGAGATCTGTCTAGGGGCGACTACGAGCAGTACTTC.

This clone is judged medium-sized (0.01 to 0.1%). The chain combines TRBV14 with TRBJ2-1; no reliable D call. CDR3 length: 12 residues. Germline V gene lookup returns CDR1 SGHDN and CDR2 FVKESK. The V end lost 0 bases, the J end lost 11 bases, and 8 bases lay between the germline ends. The CDR3, as DNA: TGTGCCAGCAGCCAAGATCGCGTAAAGCAGTTCTTC. Its protein is CASSQDRVKQFF.

The V call is TRBV2, the J call TRBJ1-5; 7 bases map to TRBD1. CDR1 and CDR2 from the germline V gene are SNHLY and FYNNEI. The CDR3 sequence is 15 residues long. V trimming: 6 bases; J trimming: 4 bases; junction bases outside the gene matches: 9. The CDR3 DNA follows: TGTGCCAGCAGACTATCGGGACAGCAGAATCAGCCCCAGCATTTT. Translating gives CASRLSGQQNQPQHF.

The chain has TRBV27 and TRBJ2-3; 7 bases line up with TRBD1. J gave up 0 bases and V 8 bases, and 11 bases lay outside the gene matches. Germline V gives CDR1 MNHEY, CDR2 SMNVEV (reference sequence). The CDR3 runs to 16 residues. The CDR3 DNA is TGTGCCAGCTGCCAACGGCCGGGACAGAGCACAGATACGCAGTATTTT. Translation gives CASCQRPGQSTDTQYF.

V usage is TRBV5-1 and J usage is TRBJ2-1, with a possible D match to TRBD2 (7 bases). Trimming stripped 0 bases from V and 3 bases from J, with 19 bases between. CDR3 length: 18 amino acids. Germline values: CDR1 SGHRS, CDR2 YFSETQ. Here the CDR3 DNA reads TGCGCCAGCAGCTTGGTGTCGGGGGCTAGCGGTTTCTACAATGAGCAGTTCTTC. Protein product: CASSLVSGASGFYNEQFF.

The chain recombines TRBV30 with TRBJ1-5; TRBD1 might be the D (6 bases). V lost 2 bases and J lost 4, with 9 bases in between. This CDR3 is 13 amino acids long. Germline CDR1 GTSNPN, CDR2 SVGIG (reference sequence). CDR3 nucleotides: TGTGCCTGGAGTCAGGGGTTGAATCAGCCCCAGCATTTT. It encodes CAWSQGLNQPQHF.

The CDR3 DNA follows: TGTGCCAGCAGTTTATCCCTCCTATCCAACACTGAAGCTTTCTTT. Translating it yields CASSLSLLSNTEAFF. The V gene is TRBV27, the J gene TRBJ1-1; D remains ambiguous. Trimming cost V 0 bases and J 2 bases, with 10 bases left between them. Germline V gene data show CDR1 as MNHEY and CDR2 as SMNVEV (reference sequence). CDR3 length: 15 amino acids.

The chain links TRBV4-2 to TRBJ2-2, with TRBD2 as a possible D gene (6 bases). The CDR3 totals 16 residues. Trimming removed 0 bases from V and 7 bases from J, with 15 bases in between. The V gene's germline CDR1 is LGHNA and CDR2 YNFKEQ. CDR3 sequence: CASSQDTWRGSGELFF. The CDR3 DNA reads as TGTGCCAGCAGCCAAGATACGTGGCGGGGAAGCGGGGAGCTGTTTTTT.

This clone showed up just a few times. This chain uses TRBV7-2 with TRBJ2-7; 10 bases line up with TRBD1. Germline trimming cut 4 bases from V and 2 bases from J; bases unmatched to any gene: 2. From germline, CDR1 is SGHTA and CDR2 FQGNSA. The CDR3 length is 14 residues. The CDR3 sequence is CASSWDRGPYEQYF. The CDR3 coding sequence is TGTGCCAGCAGCTGGGACAGGGGACCCTACGAGCAGTACTTC.

V and J are TRBV18 and TRBJ2-5; TRBD1 agrees at 7 bases. The end of the DNA is better explained by TRBJ2-7, so the J call may be wrong. The CDR3 consists of 15 residues. Per the germline V gene, CDR1 is KGHSH and CDR2 is LQKENI. CDR3 in DNA: TGTGCCAGCTCACCACCGGGAAGGGGGCGGTACGAGCAGTACTTC. Translation: CASSPPGRGRYEQYF.

The V call is TRBV5-4, the J call TRBJ2-1; 7 bases align to TRBD1. This CDR3 is built from 15 residues. CDR1 and CDR2 from the germline V gene are SGHNT and YYREEE (reference sequence). V shed 2 bases and J 3 bases; nucleotides not matched to a gene: 5. CDR3 region: CASSFRGLFYNEQFF. The CDR3 nucleotides read TGTGCCAGCAGCTTTAGGGGGCTATTCTACAATGAGCAGTTCTTC.

This chain joins TRBV6-1 and TRBJ1-1; no definite D call. The germline V gene has CDR1 MNHNS and CDR2 SASEGT. Deletions cut 8 bases from V and 2 bases from J, with 6 bases between. The CDR3 totals 11 residues. In DNA, the CDR3 is TGTGCCAGCGAACTTAACACTGAAGCTTTCTTT. Its translation: CASELNTEAFF.

The V and J genes are TRBV5-4 and TRBJ2-3; 13 positions agree with TRBD2. The J segment lost 6 bases and the V segment lost 1 base, leaving 8 bases of the junction unmatched. Germline V gene lookup returns CDR1 SGHNT and CDR2 YYREEE (reference sequence). This CDR3 has 17 residues. CDR3 DNA sequence: TGTGCCAGCAGCTTGTACGGGACTAGCGGGGCCCTCGATACGCAGTATTTT. It codes for CASSLYGTSGALDTQYF.

The count of this clone is one. The rearrangement uses TRBV7-9 and TRBJ2-1; the match to TRBD2 covers 7 bases. V dropped 3 bases and J dropped 3; count of bases not matched to a gene: 5. Germline V gives CDR1 SEHNR, CDR2 FQNEAQ (reference sequence). The CDR3 covers 15 residues. The CDR3 nucleotides are TGTGCCAGCAGCTTGGGCGGGAGTGGCTACAATGAGCAGTTCTTC. As protein: CASSLGGSGYNEQFF. The whole variable domain, remainder taken from reference TRBV7-9 and TRBJ2-1, is DTGVSQNPRHKITKRGQNVTFRCDPISEHNRLYWYRQTLGQGPEFLTYFQNEAQLEKSRLLSDRFSAERPKGSFSTLEIQRTEQGDSAMYLCASSLGGSGYNEQFFGPGTRLTVL.

The V and J genes are TRBV7-3 and TRBJ1-6; weak D call: TRBD1 (6 bases). Trimming took off 4 bases at V and 7 bases at J, with 11 bases between the two ends. CDR3 length: 14 residues. Germline CDR1 reads SGHTA; CDR2 reads FQGTGA. The CDR3 coding sequence is TGTGCCAGCAGCTGGGAGGGGGAGAATTCACCCCTCCACTTT. Translation: CASSWEGENSPLHF.

The CDR3 DNA follows: TGTGCCAGCAGCTTATCGACGGTGGTTGGGCTCGAGCAGTACTTC. It translates to CASSLSTVVGLEQYF. The chain carries TRBV11-2 and TRBJ2-7; D uncertain. Germline V gene data show CDR1 as SGHAT and CDR2 as FQNNGV. This CDR3 contains 15 residues. Trimming took off 2 bases at V and 6 bases at J, with 17 bases between the two ends.